One and the same sample provided the 5 T cell receptor beta chains below, sequenced in a study of shared clonotypes between healthy human individuals. The repertoire was sequenced with immunoSEQ multiplex PCR; TCRdb's copy has only in-frame clones and lacks some. In the table there are over a million clones, around 78% of which are singletons. The source material was memory CD4+ T cells from PBMCs. The sample's subset: CD45RA-negative fraction. The receptors originated from a young man in good health. Some clones in this sample may be carry-over from other donors' samples.

This clone appeared a few times. The J gene is TRBJ2-3, the V gene TRBV7-3; 12 bases fit TRBD2. The CDR3 has 18 residues. With 5 bases clipped from V and 5 bases from J, the junction kept 14 bases outside the gene matches. CDR1 SGHTA and CDR2 FQGTGA come from the germline V gene. The CDR3 region has the DNA TGTGCCAGCAGCACAGACGGGGGACCGGGACTAGCGGGAGATACGCAGTATTTT. Its protein product is CASSTDGGPGLAGDTQYF.

Here the CDR3 reads CASSPRTGGFYEQYF. DNA of the CDR3: TGTGCCAGCAGCCCGCGGACAGGGGGCTTTTACGAGCAGTACTTC. The chain joins TRBV9 to TRBJ2-7; 11 nucleotides align to TRBD1. Trimming removed 4 bases from V and 4 bases from J; junction bases left unmatched: 7. This CDR3 region has 15 residues. Germline values: CDR1 SGDLS, CDR2 YYNGEE.

This clone appeared once. J is TRBJ2-2 and V is TRBV30; D call uncertain. Germline assignment: CDR1 GTSNPN and CDR2 SVGIG (reference sequence). CDR3 length: 13 residues. V gave up 5 bases and J gave up 2 bases, with 9 bases separating them. The CDR3 sequence is CAWATGNTGELFF. The CDR3 bases are TGTGCCTGGGCGACGGGTAACACCGGGGAGCTGTTTTTT.

This chain links TRBV6-6 with TRBJ2-7; weak D call: TRBD1 (6 bases). The germline V gene encodes CDR1 MNHNY and CDR2 SVGAGI (reference sequence). This CDR3 is 15 amino acids long. Trimming removed 5 bases from V and 6 bases from J, with 20 bases in between. CDR3 sequence (DNA): TGTGCCAGCAGTCAGGGGCGCGAACGAGTGGGCGAGCAGTACTTC. It specifies CASSQGRERVGEQYF.

The rearrangement joins TRBV10-3 to TRBJ2-7, with D possibly matching TRBD2 (6 bases). The V gene lost 11 bases and the J gene lost 4 bases, with 15 bases spanning the gap. This CDR3 region has 12 residues. Germline-derived CDR1 and CDR2 are ENHRY and SYGVKD. The CDR3 region is CAGGRDSYEQYF. CDR3 coding DNA: TGTGCCGGCGGGCGGGATAGTTACGAGCAGTACTTC.